This T cell receptor beta chain was identified in a study of cytomegalovirus exposure and HLA in healthy donors (dated by TCRdb to about 2017). Background on the whole study: According to an earlier analysis of 587 of the donors, about 170 million T cells yielded some 120 million unique TCR beta sequences and around 280 Gb of sequence data. An early release that covered about 600 HLA-typed donors contained approximately 290 gigabases of sequencing data and around 80 million unique TCR sequences. Among the roughly 400 genotyped donors, around 79% belonged to the genetic ancestry cluster associated with self-reported Caucasian donors. The study aimed to test whether signatures of past pathogen exposure could be identified by cataloging public T cell receptors. The study profiled the T cell repertoires of 666 subjects by immunosequencing and related them to cytomegalovirus serostatus. A separate validation cohort of about 110 different subjects was used in addition to the approximately 670-subject first cohort. To predict cytomegalovirus infection status, the study combined high-throughput TCR immunosequencing, statistical association of individual TCRs with disease status, and machine learning. To study patterns of TCR occurrence, a later analysis re-analyzed previously published TCR beta repertoires from under 750 donors and added high-resolution HLA genotyping. Rather than drawing on any new phenotypic data, the later analysis identified candidate immune exposures from TCR beta sequences and the way those sequences occurred across donors. In an earlier analysis of a few hundred of the donors, high-throughput TCR beta sequencing was used to judge whether each TCR beta V gene segment behaved as functional or pseudogenic. Alongside the repertoire data, information on donor age, sex, ethnicity and CMV serostatus was compiled. Genome-wide SNP genotypes for about 65% of the roughly 670 donors were used in a later genetic analysis, which treated that subset as a discovery cohort. Every discovery cohort repertoire had been produced on one sequencing platform. HLA typing covered class I and class II loci at four-digit resolution. The number of donors typed differed by locus, with roughly 620-630 for A, B, C, DRB1 and DQB1, 522 for DQA1, under 610 for DPA1, and 472 for DPB1. Because of strong linkage in the cohort, roughly five DR-DQ haplotypes were treated as single units for association and clustering. On average, 235,054 unique TCR beta nucleotide sequences were sequenced per donor among fewer than 500 genotyped donors of the cohort, with 15% to 20% of those sequences being non-productive. What the authors observed across the whole study: Correlated functional status among segregating V segments might reflect linkage disequilibrium, but an unknown experimental factor could not be ruled out. Presence/absence analyses assumed roughly uniform sequencing depth across donors, an assumption that may not hold. A later analysis found that TCR association rates varied across HLA loci, with DRB1 alleles showing the most associated TCRs and HLA-C alleles the fewest. Compared with the approximately 700-donor mean, donors in an Asian-associated ancestry cluster had fewer N-insertions in productive TCRs, according to a later genetic analysis. A further reported finding was that TCR beta sequences accurately predicted the HLA-A and HLA-B alleles for most subjects in the first cohort. A later analysis found that HLA-associated TCR beta chains were more clonally expanded and had lower generation probabilities than equally common non-associated chains. A later analysis reported that several top co-occurrence clusters appeared linked to parvovirus B19, influenza, CMV and Epstein-Barr virus. A total of about 150 TCR beta chains were listed by the study as associated with cytomegalovirus. Across donors, most TCR sequences were observed very rarely, whereas some public TCRs were present in many individuals. A group of highly shared sequence variants was considered likely to be a technical artifact of the sequencing pipeline. The cohort was sequenced for TCR beta chains only, and without alpha or paired-chain data the features that could be detected were limited. In both the original and validation cohorts, the classifier was reported to diagnose cytomegalovirus status with high specificity and sensitivity. A later analysis found that most CMV-associated TCR beta chains appeared HLA-restricted, with HLA associations seemingly driven largely by CMV exposure. The authors suggested that the approach could potentially be extended to other disease states and immunological phenotypes. HLA typing was unavailable for some donors at each locus, so association tests used only the typed subset. A few of the identified cytomegalovirus-associated TCR beta chains were confirmed in vitro to be specific for cytomegalovirus antigens. A later genetic analysis associated a missense DCLRE1C variant with V-gene and J-gene trimming of TCR beta chains, and an independent cohort replicated the association. Because counts were too low, fewer than 20 rarely observed V segments, including chromosome 9 orphons, were excluded from the earlier analysis of some 540 of the donors. Broadly in line with IMGT annotations, most TCR beta V segments showed up in productive rearrangements about 87% or about 30% of the time in an earlier analysis of approximately 600 of the donors. A later analysis associated 17,000 or so TCR beta sequences with specific HLA alleles at a false discovery rate of 0.05. The only immune exposure information available for the cohort was CMV serostatus. Assigning TCR associations to individual alleles was difficult when HLA alleles, especially DR and DQ, strongly co-occurred.

The cohort was made up of 500 to 800 healthy bone marrow donors. All cohort members were sampled while nominally healthy, although unrecorded immune exposures were likely present. The donor tested CMV seronegative and was one of the 352 seronegative cohort members. Every donor gave a peripheral blood sample, and the peripheral blood mononuclear cells from that sample were used for TCR beta sequencing. The Qiagen DNeasy Blood Extraction Kit was used to extract genomic DNA from the blood cell samples. The library was generated by the immunoSEQ multiplex PCR assay. For the multiplex PCR, a mixture combining 60 forward primers for TCR Vbeta segments and 13 reverse primers for TCR Jbeta segments was used. The CDR3 region of rearranged TCR beta genes was amplified from genomic DNA by a multiplex PCR assay. The Illumina HiSeq System was used to sequence the amplified TCR beta libraries as 87-base-pair reads. Under the source paper's analysis protocol: A later analysis tallied approximately 87 million unique TCR beta chains across the 666 repertoires, and about 10 million of those chains were shared by two or more donors. A nearest-neighbor algorithm error-corrected the raw reads and collapsed the reads into unique sequences, merging closely related sequences to remove PCR and sequencing errors. CDR3 sequences were aligned to IMGT reference sequences to assign V, D and J gene segments. For a sequence to be retained, at least a six-nucleotide match to both a V gene segment and a J gene segment was required. A rearrangement was called productive if the CDR3 had no stop codons and remained in frame with V and J, and every other rearrangement was called non-productive. Following IMGT convention, CDR3 was defined as the stretch from the second conserved V-encoded cysteine to the conserved J-encoded phenylalanine. Sequences without an unambiguous match to a single V gene segment were excluded from the earlier analysis of several hundred of the donors. An earlier analysis of fewer than 650 of the donors classified V segments as functional when productive rearrangements were above 56.7% and as segregating when the standard deviation between donors was above 5%. A statistical classification framework was built to diagnose cytomegalovirus status from the catalog of TCR beta chain sequences. In a later analysis, TCR nucleotide sequences were compared against IMGT/GENE-DB human TR gene sequences so that V and J genes could be assigned. A later analysis assigned CDR3 sequences and most-parsimonious VDJ recombination scenarios with the TCRdist pipeline. A later analysis defined each TCR beta chain by its CDR3 amino acid sequence plus V-gene family, and excluded reads lacking a unique V-gene family. In a later analysis, some 600 highly shared, low-generation-probability nucleotide sequences were removed to address suspected cross-contamination and a sequencing artifact. For each public chain, a later analysis derived a clonal expansion index from normalized ranks of inferred template counts within each repertoire. Generation probabilities in a later analysis came from a VDJ recombination model fitted to out-of-frame rearrangements, and those results were checked against IGoR. Hypergeometric tests were used in a later analysis to score TCR-TCR, TCR-HLA and TCR-CMV co-occurrence, with a repertoire-size bias correction applied to the TCR pairs. To estimate false discovery rates, a later analysis permuted the HLA or CMV assignments 20 times. In a later analysis, co-occurring TCRs were grouped using DBSCAN, and TCRdist sequence similarity was added for clustering within HLA-allele-positive subsets. Repertoires with fewer than 30,000 or more than 120,000 public chains were left out of co-occurrence clustering, as were a handful of repertoires with anomalous nucleotide sharing. Sourced from immuneACCESS, this table was stored by TCRdb with only in-frame sequences that have V and J called. A share of the clones is absent; for the studies checked, an unresolved V gene accounts for under half, and the remainder has no known explanation. That table furnishes V, J and clone size, whereas the DNA furnished D and trimming. The sample's table covers tens of thousands of clones. 2.5% to 3% of the sample is held by the ten biggest clonotypes.

Points on this clone: No antigen is known for it.

The sample was PBMCs. The clonotype comes from a man aged 40-50 years in good health and CMV-seronegative.

The CDR3 protein is CASSLSTGRNTEAFF. The DNA sequence is TGTGCCAGCAGTTTATCGACAGGGAGGAACACTGAAGCTTTCTTT. This receptor chain uses TRBV27 and TRBJ1-1; TRBD1 aligns with 7 central bases. From its cysteine to its phenylalanine, the CDR3 spans 15 amino acids. This entry keeps only the CDR3 DNA: 45 bases, framed from base 1. Based on the germline V gene (reference sequence), the CDR1 and CDR2 sequences are MNHEY and SMNVEV. At the junction V is shortened by 0 bases and J by 1 base; bases outside the gene matches: 2.